The entry that follows covers one TCR beta chain sequence. As yet, its antigen is unknown. The data stem from a study of OX40 agonist ivuxolimab in advanced cancers. General study findings and limits: More expanded clones were found, on average, in CD8+ than in CD4+ T cells.

Cycle 7 day 1, cycle 4 day 1, and baseline were the timepoints at which blood was sampled. Trimming left V 1 base short and J 4 bases short, with 11 bases between. CDR1 and CDR2 from the germline V gene are SGHRS and YFSETQ. The CDR3 is 15 residues long. Libraries were prepared by immunoSEQ multiplex PCR; TCRdb keeps only in-frame clonotypes and omits some of them. In the table there are roughly 96,000 clones, approximately 80% of which are singletons. The chain combines TRBV5-1 with TRBJ2-2; tentatively, D is TRBD1 or TRBD2 (6 bases each). This clonotype originated in an adult with an advanced solid tumor such as melanoma, head and neck, liver or kidney cancer. The specimen comprised CD4+ or CD8+ T cells sorted from blood, sampled in a trial of the OX40 agonist ivuxolimab. The chain's CDR3 is CASSLQEGGTGELFF. In DNA form, the CDR3 reads TGCGCCAGCAGCTTGCAAGAGGGGGGCACCGGGGAGCTGTTTTTT.